This T cell receptor (beta chain) was sequenced during a study of blood T cell repertoires in COVID-19. This clone was observed a single time. This CDR3 spans 16 amino acids. CDR1 is SNHLY, CDR2 FYNNEI, per germline. The junction had 7 bases not matched to a gene; V was cut back by 2 bases and J by 4 bases. Seattle's cohort entered during active infection and was followed longitudinally. Per the authors' pipeline: Reference gene primers were amplified, and this amplification served to estimate nucleated cell counts. Assay: immunoSEQ multiplex PCR; the TCRdb copy retains only in-frame clones and omits some. The DNA gave D and trimming, while V, J and clone size come from that table. The table includes approximately 300,000 clones, about 90% detected once.

This TCR came from a woman in her fifties or sixties with COVID-19, enrolled during active disease. The gene calls are TRBV2 and TRBJ2-2, with 7 positions matching TRBD1. Specimen: peripheral blood. CDR3 residues: CASSESTGYGTGELFF. The DNA of the CDR3 is TGTGCCAGCAGTGAATCGACAGGGTATGGCACCGGGGAGCTGTTTTTT.